The sequence of this T cell receptor (beta chain) was determined in a study of T cell clones after liver transplantation. Study information: Liver transplant recipients had immunosuppression withdrawal attempted within 2 years. General study points: Donor-reactive sequences fell more than third party-reactive ones, suggesting partial deletion.

Sequenced by immunoSEQ multiplex PCR; TCRdb stores in-frame clones only, minus some. This table has more than 20,000 clones, around 75% appearing once. This clone is a singleton in its sample. The antigen remains unidentified. CDR3 size: 11 residues. With 5 bases removed from V and 5 bases from J, the gap between germline ends came to 10 bases. Looked up from germline, CDR1 is SQVTM and CDR2 is ANQGSEA. The rearrangement links TRBV29-1 to TRBJ2-7, with TRBD2 as a possible D gene (7 bases). The starting material was CD8+ T cells from blood, obtained more than 52 months after liver transplant. This sequence originates from a human patient who received a liver transplant. Some of these T cells may belong to the graft donor. The CDR3: CSVRGGHEQYF. The CDR3 nucleotides read TGCAGCGTTAGGGGGGGCCACGAGCAGTACTTC.